This TCR beta chain was identified in a study of blood T cells in healthy people across ages. Points from the study as a whole: Expanded clonotype shifts may have been confounded, as the donors had an unknown CMV status.

Comments on this clonotype: As yet, its antigen is unknown. A much larger clone lies a single base off, so this may be a read error.

The authors ran a second PCR of roughly 7 to 11 cycles using a sample-barcoded 5' primer and a J-beta primer mix. Through a template-switch adaptor with 12 random nucleotides, each cDNA molecule received a tag. Every sample produced at least 2.5 million CDR3-containing paired-end reads. TCRdb re-analysed the 5' RACE reads in MiXCR, keeping a single row per CDR3 protein. The data contain some 1.6 million distinct CDR3 sequences, around 35% of them singletons. Material: blood. The TCR was taken from a woman in her thirties in good health.

CDR3 sequence reads: CASRGGREYDEQYF. The CDR3 DNA follows: TGTGCCAGCAGGGGGGGCAGGGAGTATGACGAGCAGTACTTC. The rearrangement joins TRBV6-6 to TRBJ2-4; D could derive from TRBD1 or TRBD2 (6 bases each). The J call is in doubt because the DNA end fits TRBJ2-7 better. The CDR3 has 14 amino acids. Germline values: CDR1 MNHNY, CDR2 SVGAGI (reference sequence).